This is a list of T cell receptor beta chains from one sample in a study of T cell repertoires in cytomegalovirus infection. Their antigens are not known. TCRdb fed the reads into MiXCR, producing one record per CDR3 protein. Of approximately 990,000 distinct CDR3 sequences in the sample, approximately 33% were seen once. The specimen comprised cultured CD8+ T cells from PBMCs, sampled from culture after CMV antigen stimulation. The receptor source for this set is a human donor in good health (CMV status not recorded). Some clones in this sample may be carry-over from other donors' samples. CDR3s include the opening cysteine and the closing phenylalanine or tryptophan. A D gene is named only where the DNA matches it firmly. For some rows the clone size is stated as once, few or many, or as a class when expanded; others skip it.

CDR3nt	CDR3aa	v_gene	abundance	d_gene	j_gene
TGTGCCACCAGCAGAGGGACAGGGGAAATTTATGGCTACACCTTC	CATSRGTGEIYGYTF	TRBV15	few	TRBD1	TRBJ1-2
TGCAGCGTTGAAATGAAGGGTTCTAACTATGGCTACACCTTC	CSVEMKGSNYGYTF	TRBV29-1	few	NA	TRBJ1-2
TGTGCCAGTAGTATAGAGGGGGGGGCGCGGACTGAAGCTTTCTTT	CASSIEGGARTEAFF	TRBV19	NA	NA	TRBJ1-1
TGTGCCAGTAGTATATCGGACAGTTACAATCAGCCCCAGCATTTT	CASSISDSYNQPQHF	TRBV19	few	NA	TRBJ1-5
TGTGCCAGCAGTTTTATAGGGGGCGGGTCACCCCTCCACTTT	CASSFIGGGSPLHF	TRBV27	many	TRBD1	TRBJ1-6
TGTGCCAGCAGCTTAGCGCGGAGGGGACATAGCACAGATACGCAGTATTTT	CASSLARRGHSTDTQYF	TRBV7-8	many	NA	TRBJ2-3
TGTGCCAGCAGCTTAGCGTTGGGGGGCACACGAAAAGCAACAGATACGCAGTATTTT	CASSLALGGTRKATDTQYF	TRBV7-8	NA	NA	TRBJ2-3
TGTGCCGGCAGCGTAGGCGGGGAGCTGTTTTTT	CAGSVGGELFF	TRBV7-6	NA	NA	TRBJ2-2
TGTGCCAGCAGTTGGACTAGCCTCCCCCCAACGGAGACCCAGTACTTC	CASSWTSLPPTETQYF	TRBV27	NA	TRBD2	TRBJ2-5
TGCGCCAGCAGCCCAGGACAGGGTAGGCAGCCCCAGCATTTT	CASSPGQGRQPQHF	TRBV4-3	few	TRBD1	TRBJ1-5
TGTGCCAGCAGTGAAGTCGATCGGCTAGCAGGATACAATGAGCAGTTCTTC	CASSEVDRLAGYNEQFF	TRBV2	NA	NA	TRBJ2-1
TGTGCCAGTAGTATGCAGGACAGGGAGGCCGATGAGCAGTTCTTC	CASSMQDREADEQFF	TRBV19	once	TRBD1	TRBJ2-1
TGTGCCAGCAGTCTATCCCAATCTGAAGCTTTCTTT	CASSLSQSEAFF	TRBV6-5	NA	NA	TRBJ1-1
TGTGCCAGCAGCCAGACTAGCGGGGGCCTAGTCGATGAGCAGTTCTTC	CASSQTSGGLVDEQFF	TRBV7-9	many	TRBD2	TRBJ2-1
TGTGCCAGCAGTGACCTGCTAGCCTACAATGAGCAGTTCTTC	CASSDLLAYNEQFF	TRBV6-1	NA	NA	TRBJ2-1
TGCGCCAGCAGCTTGGTAGTAGCGGCGAACACCGGGGAGCTGTTTTTT	CASSLVVAANTGELFF	TRBV5-1	NA	NA	TRBJ2-2
TGTGCCAGTAGTATCTCTTTTGGTAACTCTGAAGCTTTCTTT	CASSISFGNSEAFF	TRBV19	NA	NA	TRBJ1-1
TGTGCCAGCAGTGAAAAGAAGGCAGGGATTTGGGTGAGGGAAAAACTGTTTTTT	CASSEKKAGIWVREKLFF	TRBV6-1	NA	NA	TRBJ1-4
TGCAGTGCTTCCTCACACAACCTCCGCTCCTACGAGCAGTACTTC	CSASSHNLRSYEQYF	TRBV20-1	NA	NA	TRBJ2-7
TGTGCCAGCAGCTTTGTGTCAAAAGGGAGGGGTTACGAGCAGTACTTC	CASSFVSKGRGYEQYF	TRBV13	few	TRBD2	TRBJ2-7
TGTGCCATCAGGCCGGGTAATAATGAGCAGTTCTTC	CAIRPGNNEQFF	TRBV10-3	NA	NA	TRBJ2-1
TGTGCCAGCAGCTGGGGCGGGGGGTACAATGAGCAGTTCTTC	CASSWGGGYNEQFF	TRBV6-5	many	TRBD2	TRBJ2-1
TGTGCCAGCAGCCTATCGACAGGATACCCTAACTATGGCTACACCTTC	CASSLSTGYPNYGYTF	TRBV27	few	NA	TRBJ1-2
TGTGCCAGCAGTTATGGGACAGGGAGGTTCAATGAGCAGTTCTTC	CASSYGTGRFNEQFF	TRBV6-5	NA	TRBD1	TRBJ2-1
TGTGCCAGCAGTCAAACTAGCGGGGGGGCCGGCACAGATACGCAGTATTTT	CASSQTSGGAGTDTQYF	TRBV6-6	NA	TRBD2	TRBJ2-3
TGTGCCAGCAGTTACGACAGTGAGAATCAGCCCCAGCATTTT	CASSYDSENQPQHF	TRBV6-5	NA	NA	TRBJ1-5
TGTGCCAGCAGTGATTACAGGTACAATGAGCAGTTCTTC	CASSDYRYNEQFF	TRBV6-1	NA	NA	TRBJ2-1
TGTGCCAGCAGTTCACCGGGACTCCGCCCGGGAAGCTACACCTTC	CASSSPGLRPGSYTF	TRBV27	few	NA	TRBJ1-2
TGTGCCAGCAGCCTCGGGGGAGGGATAGAGACCCAGTACTTC	CASSLGGGIETQYF	TRBV7-6	many	TRBD2	TRBJ2-5
TGTGCCAGCAGCTTCACCGTGACAGCCGCCTACGAGCAGTACTTC	CASSFTVTAAYEQYF	TRBV7-9	few	NA	TRBJ2-7
TGTGCCAGCAGCTTAGGACAGGCGGGGATAGAAGAGACCCAGTACTTC	CASSLGQAGIEETQYF	TRBV7-8	few	NA	TRBJ2-5
TGCGCCAGCAGCTCGGACGGCATGAAAGAGACCCAGTACTTC	CASSSDGMKETQYF	TRBV5-1	NA	NA	TRBJ2-5
TGTGCCAGCAGCACCGGGACAGGGATGGACACCTTC	CASSTGTGMDTF	TRBV7-2	many	TRBD1	TRBJ1-2
TGTGCCAGCAGTTACTCGGTGATGGCAAGCGGGAACACCGGGGAGCTGTTTTTT	CASSYSVMASGNTGELFF	TRBV6-6	few	NA	TRBJ2-2
TGTGCCAGCAGCGTAGGACTAGCCCGCACAGATACGCAGTATTTT	CASSVGLARTDTQYF	TRBV9	once	TRBD2	TRBJ2-3
TGTGCCACCAGTGATCAGGGACTAGCGGGGAAAGAGACCCAGTACTTC	CATSDQGLAGKETQYF	TRBV24-1	NA	TRBD2	TRBJ2-5
TGTGCCAGCTGCCGGACGGAGGACCTAGCCAAAAACATTCAGTACTTC	CASCRTEDLAKNIQYF	TRBV27	NA	NA	TRBJ2-4
TGTGCCAGCAGTTTATCGGTCGGAACCACTGAAGCTTTCTTT	CASSLSVGTTEAFF	TRBV27	few	NA	TRBJ1-1
TGTGCCATCAGTGAGACGGACAGAAATTACGAGCAGTACTTC	CAISETDRNYEQYF	TRBV10-3	NA	NA	TRBJ2-7
TGCGCCAGCAGCCAAGGAGCTGAACCCGGGGAGCTGTTTTTT	CASSQGAEPGELFF	TRBV4-1	NA	NA	TRBJ2-2
TGTGCCAGCAGCTTAGGGGGCGGCGGGGCGAACACCGGGGAGCTGTTTTTT	CASSLGGGGANTGELFF	TRBV7-6	many	NA	TRBJ2-2
TGTGCCAGCAGCTTCCCCCGCGGGACAGGGGCCTCCTTCTATGGCTACACCTTC	CASSFPRGTGASFYGYTF	TRBV7-9	many	TRBD1	TRBJ1-2
TGTGCCAGCAGCTTCTGGGTCCGGCAGGGGAACACTGAAGCTTTCTTT	CASSFWVRQGNTEAFF	TRBV11-2	few	NA	TRBJ1-1
TGTGCTAGTGGTTTGAGTCCCTACGAGCAGTACTTC	CASGLSPYEQYF	TRBV12-5	few	NA	TRBJ2-7
TGTGCCAGCAGATCAAACTGGGGCACTGAAGCTTTCTTT	CASRSNWGTEAFF	TRBV7-9	few	NA	TRBJ1-1